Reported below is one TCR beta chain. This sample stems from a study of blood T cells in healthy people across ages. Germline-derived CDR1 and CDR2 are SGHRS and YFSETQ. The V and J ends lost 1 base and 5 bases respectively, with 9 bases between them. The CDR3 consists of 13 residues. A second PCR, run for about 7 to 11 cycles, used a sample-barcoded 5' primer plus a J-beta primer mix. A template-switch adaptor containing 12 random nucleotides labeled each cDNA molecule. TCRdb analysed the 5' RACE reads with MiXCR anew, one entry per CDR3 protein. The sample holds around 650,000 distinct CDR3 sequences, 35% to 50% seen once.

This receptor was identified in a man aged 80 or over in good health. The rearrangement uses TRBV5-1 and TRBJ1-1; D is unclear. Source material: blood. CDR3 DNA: TGCGCCAGCAGCTTGTTTGGGGTAACTGAAGCTTTCTTT. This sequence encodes CASSLFGVTEAFF.